Included here is one TCR beta chain sequence, with context. Antigen: not known. Germline CDR1 reads SEHNR; CDR2 reads FQNEAQ (reference sequence). V was pared by 2 bases and J by 5 bases, with 12 bases between. The CDR3 totals 14 residues. This sample is part of a study of cytomegalovirus exposure and HLA in healthy donors. For the study at large: Genetic ancestry analysis placed about 76% of the 350 to 500 donors that were genotyped in the Caucasian-associated cluster.

A multiplex PCR was run with 60 Vbeta primers and 13 Jbeta primers. Assay used: immunoSEQ multiplex PCR; TCRdb lists only in-frame clones, some missing. This table lists tens of thousands of clones. Regarding the study as a whole: Per a prior analysis, the majority of TCR beta V segments were productive roughly 87% or roughly 30% of the time. Researchers reported in a later analysis that a missense DCLRE1C variant was tied to TCR beta V- and J-gene trimming.

The sample comprised PBMCs. The sequence derives from a woman aged 55-70 years in good health and CMV-seronegative. The chain has TRBV7-9 and TRBJ1-1; D is undetermined. The CDR3 spells CASSLKGPGTEAFF. CDR3 bases: TGTGCCAGCAGCTTAAAGGGTCCGGGGACTGAAGCTTTCTTT. The variable domain in full, completed from reference TRBV7-9 and TRBJ1-1, reads DTGVSQNPRHKITKRGQNVTFRCDPISEHNRLYWYRQTLGQGPEFLTYFQNEAQLEKSRLLSDRFSAERPKGSFSTLEIQRTEQGDSAMYLCASSLKGPGTEAFFGQGTRLTVV.